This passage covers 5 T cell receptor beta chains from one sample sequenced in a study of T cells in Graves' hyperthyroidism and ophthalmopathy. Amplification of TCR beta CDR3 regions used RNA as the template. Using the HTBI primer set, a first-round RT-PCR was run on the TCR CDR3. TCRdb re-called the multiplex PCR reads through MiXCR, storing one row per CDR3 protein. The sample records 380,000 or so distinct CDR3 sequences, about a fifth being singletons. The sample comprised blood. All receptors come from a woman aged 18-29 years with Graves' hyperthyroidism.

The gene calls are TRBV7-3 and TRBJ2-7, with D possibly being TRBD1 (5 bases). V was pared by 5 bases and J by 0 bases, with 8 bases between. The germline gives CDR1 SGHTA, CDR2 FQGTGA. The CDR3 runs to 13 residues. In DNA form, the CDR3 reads TGTGCCAGCAGCCATACAGGCTCCTACGAGCAGTACTTC. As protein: CASSHTGSYEQYF. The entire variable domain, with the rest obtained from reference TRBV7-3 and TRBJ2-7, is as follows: GAGVSQTPSNKVTEKGKYVELRCDPISGHTALYWYRQSLGQGPEFLIYFQGTGAADDSGLPNDRFFAVRPEGSVSTLKIQRTERGDSAVYLCASSHTGSYEQYFGPGTRLTVT.

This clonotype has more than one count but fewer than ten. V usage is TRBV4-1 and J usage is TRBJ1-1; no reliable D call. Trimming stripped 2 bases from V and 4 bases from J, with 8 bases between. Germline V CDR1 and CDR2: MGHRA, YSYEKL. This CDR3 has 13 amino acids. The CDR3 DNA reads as TGCGCCAGCAGCCAAAGCCTAGGCACTGAAGCTTTCTTT. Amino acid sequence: CASSQSLGTEAFF.

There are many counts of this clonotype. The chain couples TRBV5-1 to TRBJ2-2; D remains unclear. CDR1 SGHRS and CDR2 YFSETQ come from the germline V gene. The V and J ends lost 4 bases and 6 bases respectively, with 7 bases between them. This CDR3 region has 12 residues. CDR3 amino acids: CASSIDPGELFF. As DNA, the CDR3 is TGCGCCAGCAGCATCGACCCCGGGGAGCTGTTTTTT.

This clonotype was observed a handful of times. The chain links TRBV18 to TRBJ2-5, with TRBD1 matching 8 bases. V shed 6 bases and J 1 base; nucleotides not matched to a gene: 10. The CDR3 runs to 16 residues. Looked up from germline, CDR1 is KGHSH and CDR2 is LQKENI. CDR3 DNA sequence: TGTGCCAGCTCGCATAGACAGGGGATCCTCCAAGAGACCCAGTACTTC. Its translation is CASSHRQGILQETQYF.

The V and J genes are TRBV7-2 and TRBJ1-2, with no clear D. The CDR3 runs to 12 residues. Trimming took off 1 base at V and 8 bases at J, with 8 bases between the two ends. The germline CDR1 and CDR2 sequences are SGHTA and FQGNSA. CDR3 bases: TGTGCCAGCAGCTTAGTTGAGCGAGGCTACACCTTC. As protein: CASSLVERGYTF.